The clone carrying this T cell receptor beta chain came up many times. Its specificity is not known. These data come from a study of response to subunit inactivated influenza vaccine. Via MiXCR, TCRdb re-called the RT-PCR reads, giving one row per CDR3 protein. The table shows more than 450,000 distinct CDR3 sequences, with about 11% occurring only once. The CDR3 totals 14 residues. Trimming left V 5 bases short and J 2 bases short, with 12 bases between. Study outcomes and limitations: T cells newly recruited by each seasonal influenza vaccination are few, the authors suggested.

The same data also contributed to another study, on T cells expressing NK-cell markers. That paper notes: Production of TCR beta cDNA relied on 5'RACE template switching with UMIs. The authors derived TCR beta repertoires from sorted CD3+CD56+NKG2C+, CD3+CD56+NKG2C- and CD3+CD56-NKG2C+ T cells. Eight donors were sequenced, seven testing HCMV-seropositive and one testing seronegative.

This sequence originates from a man aged 50 to 59 who received an inactivated influenza vaccine. The sample consisted of PBMCs from blood, taken on the day of vaccination. The rearrangement uses TRBV12-3 or TRBV12-4 and TRBJ1-1, with D perhaps matching TRBD1 (5 bases). DNA for the CDR3: TGTGCCAGCAGTGCTGGGACTGAAAACACTGAAGCTTTCTTT. This encodes CASSAGTENTEAFF.